This T cell receptor (beta chain) stems from a study of cytomegalovirus exposure and HLA in healthy donors. Study results and caveats: HLA-A and HLA-B allele assignments for most subjects were reportedly predicted accurately using TCR beta sequences. It was about 150 TCR beta chains that were listed as cytomegalovirus-associated. Three chains linked to CMV were shown in vitro to be specific for CMV antigens.

On this clone itself: The antigen remains undetermined.

Trimming removed 3 bases at V and 10 bases at J, with 19 bases between. Per the germline V gene, CDR1 is MGHRA and CDR2 is YSYEKL. The CDR3 has 16 residues. The PCR made use of 60 Vbeta and 13 Jbeta primers. Measured with immunoSEQ multiplex PCR; TCRdb has only the in-frame clones, and not every one. Its table lists about 110,000 clones. The specimen was PBMCs. The clonotype comes from a man aged 35 to 55 in good health and CMV-seropositive. The V gene is TRBV4-1, the J gene TRBJ1-6; D unclear. CDR3 DNA sequence: TGCGCCAGCAGCCAGCCGAGAGGGAACCTTCTGTCACCCCTCCACTTT. Translation gives CASSQPRGNLLSPLHF.